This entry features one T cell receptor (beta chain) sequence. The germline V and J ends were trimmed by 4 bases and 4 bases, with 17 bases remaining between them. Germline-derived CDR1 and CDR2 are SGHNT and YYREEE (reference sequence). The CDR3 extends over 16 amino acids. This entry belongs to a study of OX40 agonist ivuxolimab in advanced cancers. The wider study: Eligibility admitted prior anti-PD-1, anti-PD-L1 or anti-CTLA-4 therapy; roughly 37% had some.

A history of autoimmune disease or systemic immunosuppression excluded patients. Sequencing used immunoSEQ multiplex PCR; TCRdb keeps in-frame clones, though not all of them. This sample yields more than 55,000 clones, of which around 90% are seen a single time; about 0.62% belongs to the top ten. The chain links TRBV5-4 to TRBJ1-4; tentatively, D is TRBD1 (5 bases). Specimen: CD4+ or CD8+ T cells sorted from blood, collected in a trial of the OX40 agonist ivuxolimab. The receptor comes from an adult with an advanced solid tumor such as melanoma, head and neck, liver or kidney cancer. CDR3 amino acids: CASSPHQGDSNEKLFF. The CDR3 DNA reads TGTGCCAGCAGCCCGCATCAGGGAGACAGTAATGAAAAACTGTTTTTT.